The rows below give T cell receptor beta chains drawn from one sample of a study of T cell repertoires in cytomegalovirus infection. No cognate antigen is known for these TCRs. TCRdb called the reads again in MiXCR, with one record for every CDR3 protein. In the table there are 750,000 to 900,000 distinct CDR3 sequences, roughly 28% of which are singletons. The sequencing here drew on cultured CD8+ T cells from PBMCs, taken from culture after CMV antigen stimulation. The receptor set was obtained from a human donor in good health (CMV status not recorded). Some clones in this sample may be carry-over from other donors' samples. CDR3s include the opening cysteine and the closing phenylalanine or tryptophan. D genes are given only for firm matches. The size of a clone is reported for some rows only, either as once, few or many, or as a class for expanded clones.

clone size	J gene	V gene	D gene	CDR3 protein	CDR3 DNA
many	TRBJ1-5	TRBV6-1	TRBD1	CASSDRGNQPQHF	TGTGCCAGCAGCGACAGGGGCAATCAGCCCCAGCATTTT
-	TRBJ2-5	TRBV6-6	TRBD2	CASTPGGRRGQETQYF	TGTGCCAGCACCCCAGGCGGGAGGAGGGGGCAAGAGACCCAGTACTTC
many	TRBJ1-2	TRBV27	TRBD1	CASSLGTAYGYTF	TGTGCCAGCAGCCTCGGGACAGCCTATGGCTACACCTTC
many	TRBJ1-2	TRBV4-1	-	CASSQGNGYTF	TGCGCCAGCAGCCAAGGGAATGGCTACACCTTC
-	TRBJ1-5	TRBV9	TRBD1	CASSVSGLSQTGNGNQPQHF	TGTGCCAGCAGCGTATCTGGGCTAAGTCAGACAGGGAATGGCAATCAGCCCCAGCATTTT
-	TRBJ2-3	TRBV27	TRBD2	CASRLGAGGRDTQYF	TGTGCCAGTCGTCTGGGAGCGGGGGGTCGAGATACGCAGTATTTT
-	TRBJ2-2	TRBV15	TRBD1	CATSRHRDSPTGELFF	TGTGCCACCAGCAGACACCGGGACAGTCCCACCGGGGAGCTGTTTTTT
few	TRBJ2-2	TRBV12-3/TRBV12-4	-	CASSFSVGSNTGELFF	TGTGCCAGCAGTTTTTCGGTGGGGTCCAACACCGGGGAGCTGTTTTTT
-	TRBJ2-5	TRBV28	-	CASSLLTGETQYF	TGTGCCAGCAGTTTATTGACGGGGGAGACCCAGTACTTC
-	TRBJ2-7	TRBV12-3/TRBV12-4	-	CASSFISPSYEQYF	TGTGCCAGCAGTTTCATCTCTCCCTCCTACGAGCAGTACTTC
few	TRBJ1-5	TRBV20-1	TRBD1	CSARPRTGDQPQHF	TGCAGTGCTAGACCGAGGACAGGGGATCAGCCCCAGCATTTT
-	TRBJ2-6	TRBV6-5	-	CASSYSVPAGANVLTF	TGTGCCAGCAGTTACTCAGTCCCCGCTGGGGCCAACGTCCTGACTTTC
-	TRBJ1-1	TRBV5-8	-	CASSLRGLSTEAFF	TGTGCCAGCAGCTTGCGGGGGCTGAGCACTGAAGCTTTCTTT
-	TRBJ2-2	TRBV24-1	-	CATSENRDTNTGELFF	TGTGCCACCAGTGAAAACCGGGACACGAACACCGGGGAGCTGTTTTTT
few	TRBJ1-1	TRBV7-9	-	CASSLAKGLNTEAFF	TGTGCCAGCAGCTTAGCAAAGGGCCTGAACACTGAAGCTTTCTTT
few	TRBJ2-1	TRBV5-4	TRBD1	CASSQGQVTYNEQFF	TGTGCCAGCAGCCAGGGACAGGTGACATACAATGAGCAGTTCTTC
many	TRBJ2-3	TRBV7-6	-	CASSLGGQRGTDTQYF	TGTGCCAGCAGCCTAGGGGGGCAGAGGGGCACAGATACGCAGTATTTT
many	TRBJ1-1	TRBV6-1	-	CASSPLRENTEAFF	TGTGCCAGCAGTCCCCTCCGAGAGAACACTGAAGCTTTCTTT
few	TRBJ2-1	TRBV7-6	TRBD2	CASSLAGGLIMDEQFF	TGTGCCAGCAGCCTAGCGGGGGGACTTATTATGGATGAGCAGTTCTTC
-	TRBJ2-5	TRBV20-1	-	CSAGLGTETQYF	TGCAGTGCGGGACTTGGAACAGAGACCCAGTACTTC
-	TRBJ1-1	TRBV7-9	-	CASSSPGLEAFF	TGTGCCAGCAGCTCTCCGGGACTTGAAGCTTTCTTT
few	TRBJ1-1	TRBV6-1	-	CASSYAGEVNSAFF	TGTGCCAGCAGTTATGCGGGGGAGGTGAATTCGGCTTTCTTT
-	TRBJ2-5	TRBV10-2	TRBD1	CASPDGQGGQTQYF	TGCGCCAGCCCAGACGGACAGGGGGGACAGACCCAGTACTTC
-	TRBJ1-4	TRBV19	-	CASSRDYATNEKLFF	TGTGCCAGTAGTAGGGACTACGCAACTAATGAAAAACTGTTTTTT
-	TRBJ2-2	TRBV7-8	TRBD1	CASSLVQGAVYTGELFF	TGTGCCAGCAGCTTAGTACAGGGGGCGGTCTACACCGGGGAGCTGTTTTTT
few	TRBJ2-1	TRBV5-6	-	CASSRPGTYYNEQFF	TGTGCCAGCAGCCGCCCCGGGACTTATTACAATGAGCAGTTCTTC
few	TRBJ2-3	TRBV20-1	-	CSARQRADTQYF	TGCAGTGCTAGGCAACGGGCGGATACGCAGTATTTT
few	TRBJ2-5	TRBV7-8	TRBD2	CASSSRTSGARETQYF	TGTGCCAGCAGCTCCCGGACTAGCGGGGCGAGGGAGACCCAGTACTTC
few	TRBJ1-6	TRBV13	-	CASSSAGVPPNSPLHF	TGTGCCAGCAGCTCTGCAGGGGTTCCCCCCAATTCACCCCTCCACTTT
-	TRBJ2-1	TRBV4-1	-	CASSPETGRFRGVSYNEQFF	TGCGCCAGCAGCCCAGAGACAGGGCGGTTCAGGGGGGTCTCCTACAATGAGCAGTTCTTC
-	TRBJ2-1	TRBV7-8	-	CASSLALRVRDNEQFF	TGTGCCAGCAGCTTAGCGCTCAGGGTAAGGGATAATGAGCAGTTCTTC
-	TRBJ1-1	TRBV7-6	-	CAGWTWVAGVNTEAFF	TGTGCCGGGTGGACCTGGGTCGCAGGGGTGAACACTGAAGCTTTCTTT
few	TRBJ1-1	TRBV11-3	-	CASSLAAGGKAFF	TGTGCCAGCAGCTTAGCGGCGGGGGGCAAAGCTTTCTTT
-	TRBJ1-1	TRBV5-6	-	CASSWGVLDTEAFF	TGTGCCAGCAGCTGGGGGGTGTTGGACACTGAAGCTTTCTTT
few	TRBJ2-3	TRBV9	TRBD1	CASSALQGARADTQYF	TGTGCCAGCAGCGCTCTGCAGGGGGCGCGTGCAGATACGCAGTATTTT
-	TRBJ1-2	TRBV15	-	CATSASLGRGYTF	TGTGCCACCAGCGCCAGTTTAGGACGCGGCTACACCTTC